This TCR beta chain was found in a study of CD8 T cells in Susac syndrome. This clonotype came up once. Reverse transcription used roughly 0.45 to 1 ug RNA and random hexamers. A single record per CDR3 protein comes from TCRdb applying MiXCR to the immunoSEQ multiplex PCR reads. The sample records approximately 53,000 distinct CDR3 sequences, roughly 93% being singletons. Negative isolation yielded CD4+ and CD8+ T cells, and FACS enriched TEMRA cells. V was pared by 10 bases and J by 1 base, with 8 bases between. CDR1 is SEHNR, CDR2 FQNEAQ, per germline (reference sequence). The CDR3 loop spans 12 amino acids.

The sequenced material came from CD8+ T cells from PBMCs. The receptor was derived from a human donor with multiple sclerosis. The V call is TRBV7-9, the J call TRBJ1-3; D is unclear. The CDR3 reads CAIPRSGNTIYF. DNA of the CDR3: TGTGCCATCCCCAGATCTGGAAACACCATATATTTT.